Given below is one T cell receptor (beta chain) in context. Its antigen is still unknown. The study ran its PCR with 60 Vbeta and 13 Jbeta primers. Clones were sequenced by immunoSEQ multiplex PCR, and TCRdb holds only the in-frame ones, with some missing. Of about 130,000 clones listed, around 80% are singletons. This entry comes from a study of cytomegalovirus exposure and HLA in healthy donors. Study-level points and caveats: Among donors in an Asian-associated ancestry cluster, a later analysis reportedly found fewer N-insertions than the approximately 700-donor mean. Earlier analysis yielded a pattern in which most TCR beta V segments were productive about 87% or about 30% of the time.

The CDR3 length is 13 residues. CDR1 is MNHEY, CDR2 SMNVEV, per germline (reference sequence). V was pared by 3 bases and J by 0 bases, with 3 bases between. This sequence originates from a female donor in good health and CMV-seronegative. The rearrangement joins TRBV27 to TRBJ2-1; D is unclear. The source material was PBMCs. Written as DNA, the CDR3 is TGTGCCAGCAGTTTGAGCTCCTACAATGAGCAGTTCTTC. Its protein is CASSLSSYNEQFF.